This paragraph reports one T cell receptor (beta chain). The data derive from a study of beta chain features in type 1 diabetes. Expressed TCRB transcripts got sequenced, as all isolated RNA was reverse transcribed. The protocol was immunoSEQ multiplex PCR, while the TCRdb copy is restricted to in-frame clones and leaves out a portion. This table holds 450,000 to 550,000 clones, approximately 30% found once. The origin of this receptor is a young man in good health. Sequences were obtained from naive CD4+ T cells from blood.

In DNA, the CDR3 is TGTGCCAGCGAAGACAGGGCGCGCCTGTACGAGCAGTACTTC. It yields the protein CASEDRARLYEQYF. The chain employs TRBV28 and TRBJ2-7; 7 bases agree with TRBD1. CDR3 length: 14 amino acids. Germline CDR1 MDHEN, CDR2 SYDVKM. J gave up 4 bases and V 8 bases, and 11 bases lay outside the gene matches.